This TCR beta chain was captured by sequencing in a study of beta chain features in type 1 diabetes. General observations from the study: Insertion counts at VDJ junctions were lower in type 1 diabetes patients, who also showed more deletions there.

For this clone: Antigen: not known.

Germline CDR1 reads SGHNT; CDR2 reads YYREEE (reference sequence). The CDR3 contains 15 residues. V gave up 2 bases and J gave up 5 bases; unmatched junction bases: 7. The entirety of the isolated RNA underwent reverse transcription, so expressed TCRB transcripts were sequenced. Clones were read by immunoSEQ multiplex PCR, and TCRdb kept only the in-frame ones, dropping some. The table has roughly 610,000 clones, around a sixth seen once. This chain connects TRBV5-4 to TRBJ1-2, with TRBD1 matching 9 bases. This TCR was sampled from a man younger than 35 in good health. Material: naive CD4+ T cells from blood. The CDR3 here is CASSLPGQGFYGYTF. CDR3 DNA sequence: TGTGCCAGCAGCTTACCGGGACAGGGTTTTTATGGCTACACCTTC.